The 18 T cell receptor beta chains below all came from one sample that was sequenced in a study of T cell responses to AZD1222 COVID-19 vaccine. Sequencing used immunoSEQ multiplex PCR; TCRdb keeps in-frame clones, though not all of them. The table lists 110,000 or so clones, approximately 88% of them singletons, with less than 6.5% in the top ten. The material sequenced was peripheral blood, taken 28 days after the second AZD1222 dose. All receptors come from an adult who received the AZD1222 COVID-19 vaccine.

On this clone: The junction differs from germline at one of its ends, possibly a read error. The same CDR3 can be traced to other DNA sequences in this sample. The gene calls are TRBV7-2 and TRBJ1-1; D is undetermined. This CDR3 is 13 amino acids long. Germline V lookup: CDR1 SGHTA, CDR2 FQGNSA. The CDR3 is CASMTTAGTEAFF. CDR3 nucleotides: TGTGCCAGCATGACGACGGCAGGAACTGAGGCTTTCTTT.

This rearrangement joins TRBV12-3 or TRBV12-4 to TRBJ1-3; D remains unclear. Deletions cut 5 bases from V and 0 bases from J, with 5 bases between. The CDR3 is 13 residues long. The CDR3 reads CASSPYSGNTIYF. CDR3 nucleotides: TGTGCCAGCAGTCCGTACTCTGGAAACACCATATATTTT.

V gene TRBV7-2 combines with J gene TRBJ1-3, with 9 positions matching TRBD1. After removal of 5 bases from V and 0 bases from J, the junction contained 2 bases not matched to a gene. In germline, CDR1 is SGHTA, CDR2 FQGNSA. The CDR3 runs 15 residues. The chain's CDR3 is CASSRTGDSGNTIYF. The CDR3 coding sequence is TGTGCCAGCAGCCGGACAGGGGACTCTGGAAACACCATATATTTT. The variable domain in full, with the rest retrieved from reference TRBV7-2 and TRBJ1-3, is GAGVSQSPSNKVTEKGKDVELRCDPISGHTALYWYRQSLGQGLEFLIYFQGNSAPDKSGLPSDRFSAERTGGSVSTLTIQRTQQEDSAVYLCASSRTGDSGNTIYFGEGSWLTVV.

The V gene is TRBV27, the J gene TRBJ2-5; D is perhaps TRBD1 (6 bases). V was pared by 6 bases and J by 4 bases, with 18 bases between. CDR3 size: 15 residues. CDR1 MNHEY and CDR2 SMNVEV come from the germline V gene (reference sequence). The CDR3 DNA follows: TGTGCCAGCAGCACCAAGACAGGCAGTCGAGAGACCCAGTACTTC. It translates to CASSTKTGSRETQYF.

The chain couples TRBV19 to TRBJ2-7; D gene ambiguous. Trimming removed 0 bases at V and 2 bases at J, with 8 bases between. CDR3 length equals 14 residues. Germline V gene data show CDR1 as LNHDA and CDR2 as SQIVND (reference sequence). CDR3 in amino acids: CASSIDLRAYEQYF. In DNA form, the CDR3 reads TGTGCCAGTAGTATAGATCTAAGAGCCTACGAGCAGTACTTC.

DNA of the CDR3: TGCGCCAGCAGCTTGGTCGGCAGAACGGATGAAAAACTGTTTTTT. This sequence encodes CASSLVGRTDEKLFF. V is TRBV5-1 and J is TRBJ1-4, with no clear D. The germline V gene encodes CDR1 SGHRS and CDR2 YFSETQ. The CDR3 is 15 residues long. Between the trimmed V and J ends, which lost 0 bases and 6 bases, there was a span of 12 bases.

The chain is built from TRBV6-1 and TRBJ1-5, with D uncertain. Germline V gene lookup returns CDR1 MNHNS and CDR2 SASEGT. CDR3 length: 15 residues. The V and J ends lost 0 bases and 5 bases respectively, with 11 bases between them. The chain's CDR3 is CASSEARREDQPQHF. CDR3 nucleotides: TGTGCCAGCAGTGAAGCCCGACGTGAGGATCAGCCCCAGCATTTT.

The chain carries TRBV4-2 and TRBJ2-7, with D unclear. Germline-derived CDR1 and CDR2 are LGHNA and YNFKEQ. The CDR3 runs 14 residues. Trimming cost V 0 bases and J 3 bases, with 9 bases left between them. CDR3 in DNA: TGTGCCAGCAGCCAAGAGAGGCTAAACTACGAGCAGTACTTC. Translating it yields CASSQERLNYEQYF.

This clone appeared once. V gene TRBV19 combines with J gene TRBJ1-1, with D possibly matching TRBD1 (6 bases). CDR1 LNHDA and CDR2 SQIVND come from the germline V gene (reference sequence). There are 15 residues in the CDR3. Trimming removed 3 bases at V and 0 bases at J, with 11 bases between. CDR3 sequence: CASSIPGVMNTEAFF. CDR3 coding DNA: TGTGCCAGTAGTATCCCAGGGGTTATGAACACTGAAGCTTTCTTT. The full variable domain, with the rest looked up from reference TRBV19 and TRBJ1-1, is DGGITQSPKYLFRKEGQNVTLSCEQNLNHDAMYWYRQDPGQGLRLIYYSQIVNDFQKGDIAEGYSVSREKKESFPLTVTSAQKNPTAFYLCASSIPGVMNTEAFFGQGTRLTVV.

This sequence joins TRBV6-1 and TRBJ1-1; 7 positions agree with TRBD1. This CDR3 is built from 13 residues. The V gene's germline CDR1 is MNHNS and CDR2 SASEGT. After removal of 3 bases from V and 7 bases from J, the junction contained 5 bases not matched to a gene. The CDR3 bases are TGTGCCAGCAGTGATTGGGACAGTAGTGAAGCTTTCTTT. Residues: CASSDWDSSEAFF.

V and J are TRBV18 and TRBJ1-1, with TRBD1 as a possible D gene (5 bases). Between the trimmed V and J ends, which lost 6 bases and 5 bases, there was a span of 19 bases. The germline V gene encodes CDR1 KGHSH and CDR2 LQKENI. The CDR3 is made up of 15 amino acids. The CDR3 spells CASSLASGESTEAFF. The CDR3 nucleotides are TGTGCCAGCTCCCTAGCATCGGGGGAGAGTACTGAAGCTTTCTTT.

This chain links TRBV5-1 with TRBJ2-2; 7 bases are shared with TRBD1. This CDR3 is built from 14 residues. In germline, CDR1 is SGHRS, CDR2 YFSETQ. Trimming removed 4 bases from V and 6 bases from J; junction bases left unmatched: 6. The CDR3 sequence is CASSTTGAPGELFF. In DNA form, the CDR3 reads TGCGCCAGCAGCACTACAGGGGCGCCCGGGGAGCTGTTTTTT.

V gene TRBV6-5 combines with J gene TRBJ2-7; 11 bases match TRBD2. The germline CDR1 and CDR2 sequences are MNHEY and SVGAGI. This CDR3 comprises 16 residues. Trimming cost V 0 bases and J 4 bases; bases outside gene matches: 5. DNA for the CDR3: TGTGCCAGCAGTTACTCCGCACTAGCGGGGGATTACGAGCAGTACTTC. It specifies CASSYSALAGDYEQYF.

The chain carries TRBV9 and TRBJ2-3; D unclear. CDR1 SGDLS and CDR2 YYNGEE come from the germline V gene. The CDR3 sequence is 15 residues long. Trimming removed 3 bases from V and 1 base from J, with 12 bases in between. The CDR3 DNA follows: TGTGCCAGCAGCGACCCGGTAGGAGGCACAGATACGCAGTATTTT. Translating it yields CASSDPVGGTDTQYF.

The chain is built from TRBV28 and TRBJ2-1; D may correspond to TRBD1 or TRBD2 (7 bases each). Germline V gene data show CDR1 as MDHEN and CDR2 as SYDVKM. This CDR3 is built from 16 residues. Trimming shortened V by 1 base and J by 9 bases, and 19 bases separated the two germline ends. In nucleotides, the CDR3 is TGTGCCAGCAGTTTATCAGGGGGGGGGCCTCTTAGTGAGCAGTTCTTC. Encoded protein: CASSLSGGGPLSEQFF.

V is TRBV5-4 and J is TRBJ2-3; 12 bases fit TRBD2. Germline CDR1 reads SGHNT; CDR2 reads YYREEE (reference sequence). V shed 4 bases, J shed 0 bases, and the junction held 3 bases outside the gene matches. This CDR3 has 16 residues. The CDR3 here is CASSRTSGVSTDTQYF. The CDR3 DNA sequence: TGTGCCAGCAGCCGGACTAGCGGGGTTAGCACAGATACGCAGTATTTT. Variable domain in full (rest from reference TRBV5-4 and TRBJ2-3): ETGVTQSPTHLIKTRGQQVTLRCSSQSGHNTVSWYQQALGQGPQFIFQYYREEENGRGNFPPRFSGLQFPNYSSELNVNALELDDSALYLCASSRTSGVSTDTQYFGPGTRLTVL.

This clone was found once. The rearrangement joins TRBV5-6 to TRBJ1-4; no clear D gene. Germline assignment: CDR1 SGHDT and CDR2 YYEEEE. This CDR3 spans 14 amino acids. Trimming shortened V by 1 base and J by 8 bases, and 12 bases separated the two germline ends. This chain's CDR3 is CASSLRRSLEKLFF. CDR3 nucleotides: TGTGCCAGCAGCTTGCGGCGGAGCTTAGAAAAACTGTTTTTT.

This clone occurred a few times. This CDR3 is CASRPAPANEKLFF. The CDR3 DNA is TGCGCCAGCAGACCAGCCCCGGCTAATGAAAAACTGTTTTTT. The chain combines TRBV5-1 with TRBJ1-4; the D is unclear. Deletions cut 5 bases from V and 3 bases from J, with 11 bases between. CDR1 and CDR2 (germline): SGHRS, YFSETQ. The CDR3 length is 14 residues.